Below, one T cell receptor (beta chain) is given with its context. Only a few counts were recorded for this clonotype. Its binding antigen is unknown. A junction boundary mismatches the germline segment, possibly from a read error. This entry belongs to a study of T cells after yellow fever vaccination (dated by TCRdb to about 2019). Broadly, across the study: The SMART-Seq v4 Ultra Low Input RNA kit was used to prepare libraries from fractions with low cell numbers. Bulk TCR alpha and beta repertoires were sequenced longitudinally to track T-cell clones before and after primary and booster YFV17D yellow fever vaccination. Two healthy male donors, one aged 18 to 30 and one aged 30 to 39 years, were included in the cohort. Blood was collected at multiple timepoints before and after primary and secondary immunization, and bulk PBMC replicates and cell subsets were isolated. On the study overall, not on this receptor specifically: FACS-sorted repertoires could contain abundant contaminating clonotypes from the bulk population, so computational filtering was required. The secondary T-cell response was found to be weaker but faster than the primary response, with a peak reached on day 5 rather than on day 15. A small share of clonotypes was detected in both CD4 and CD8 compartments, with the overlap likely arising from convergent recombination. Most clones expanded after primary vaccination (approximately 97% of CD4 and around nine tenths of CD8) were re-detected after the booster, suggesting that broad memory maintenance occurred. Only two donors were included in the study, so the extent to which the findings can be generalized is limited.

TCR cDNA was made using 5'RACE template switching, a step that added a universal primer site and unique molecular identifiers. Priming for cDNA synthesis came from both the TCR alpha and TCR beta constant segments. Two PCR steps were used to amplify libraries, with sample barcodes and sequencing adapters being added in the second step. Sequencing of libraries was performed on Illumina HiSeq 2500 (2x100 bp) or NovaSeq (2x150 bp). The paper's processing steps were these. MIGEC handled demultiplexing of reads and collapsing into UMI consensus sequences, while MiXCR performed V(D)J alignment. Vaccine-responding clonotypes were identified with edgeR using replicate PBMC samples, with FDR below 0.01 and a log2 fold change above 5 up to day 15 being required. CD4 or CD8 identity was assigned to each bulk clonotype according to whether the clonotype was present at higher abundance in the sequenced CD4 repertoire or the sequenced CD8 repertoire. In TCRdb, the public reads were trimmed at Q25 with fastp and aligned with MiXCR, with productive beta chains retained. All rows with the same CDR3 protein become a single entry with the most common DNA and genes. None of the V and J calls come from the authors' own analysis; TCRdb made them. Across this sample there are hundreds of thousands of distinct CDR3 sequences, with less than 9.5% seen only once. The ten biggest clones cover roughly 18% of the sample.

The intended sense of this specimen's treatment or condition label: live attenuated yellow fever vaccine strain. Two biological replicates of bulk PBMCs were collected at each blood-draw timepoint. PBMCs were isolated from peripheral blood using a standard Ficoll-Paque protocol. TriZol was used to extract RNA from bulk PBMCs, from CD4 and CD8 fractions, and from dextramer-positive and dextramer-negative fractions. The clonotype comes from a man between 18 and 35 years old who received the YFV17D yellow fever vaccine. The material sequenced was PBMCs, taken approximately 47 days after the first yellow fever vaccination.

The CDR3 in this case is CSAREGGRNTGELFF. The DNA sequence reads TGCAGTGCTCGAGAAGGGGGGCGGAACACCGGGGAGCTGTTTTTT. Recombination connected TRBV20-1 to TRBJ2-2; the D region may be TRBD1 or TRBD2, each matching 6 bases equally. CDR1 and CDR2 (DFQATT, SNEGSKA) derive from the germline V gene (reference sequence). The CDR3 measures 15 amino acids from cysteine to phenylalanine. The DNA shown is the 45-base CDR3, in frame from base 1.